This T cell receptor beta chain comes out of a study of naive and memory T cell subsets. Overall study results and limits: Gini index rose across naive, CM, EM and EMRA in CD4 and CD8.

An equimolar mix of two oligonucleotides served as the beta constant-region primer for TRBC1 and TRBC2. The ligated cDNA underwent four PCR rounds using SP2 and nested alpha and beta constant-region primers. The cDNA 3' end received a ligated single-stranded oligonucleotide carrying the SP2 primer and a 12-nucleotide UMI. One entry per CDR3 protein, called by TCRdb with MiXCR from the UMI-ligation and nested PCR reads. Seen here are 120,000 or so distinct CDR3 sequences, 36% observed once, and the top ten hold roughly 0.9%. Points on this clonotype: Its antigen is unidentified.

The CDR3 totals 12 residues. Germline CDR1 is MNHEY and CDR2 is SVGAGI. V shed 6 bases and J 6 bases; nucleotides not matched to a gene: 4. Cells stained for CD3, CD4, CD8, CD45RA and CD27 were sorted into four subsets. Sequencing used central memory CD4+ T cells from blood. This sequence was found in a human donor in good health. The rearrangement uses TRBV6-5 and TRBJ2-7; 8 bases align to TRBD1. The CDR3 DNA sequence: TGTGCCAGCAGGGACAGGGAACGCGAGCAGTACTTC. Its protein is CASRDREREQYF.